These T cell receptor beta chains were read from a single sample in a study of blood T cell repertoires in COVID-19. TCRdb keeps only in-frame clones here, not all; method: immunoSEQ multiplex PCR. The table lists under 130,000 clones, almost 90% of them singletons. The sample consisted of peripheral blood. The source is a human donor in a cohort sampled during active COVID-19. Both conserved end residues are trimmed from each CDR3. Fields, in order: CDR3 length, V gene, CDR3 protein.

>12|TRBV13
ASSLGRTVNEQF
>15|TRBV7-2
ASSYHGLAGVTETQY
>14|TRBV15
ATSRGTSRRYNEQF
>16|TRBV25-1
ASSEYAPGTGGEQPQH
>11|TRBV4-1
ASSQYRDSEAF
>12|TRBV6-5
ASSTTDSNQPQH
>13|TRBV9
ASSVGQGGNEKLF
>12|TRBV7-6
ASSKRTAPYEQY
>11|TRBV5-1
ASSLRGGTEAF
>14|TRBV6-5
ASSYSILADSYEQY
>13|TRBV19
ASSIPGGGIDEQF
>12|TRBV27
ASRRGQGINEQF
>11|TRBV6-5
ASRLDTHEKLF
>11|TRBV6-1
ASSDSGGYGYT
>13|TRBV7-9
ASSFGDRVGEKLF
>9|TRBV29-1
SVGTELEAF
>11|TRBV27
ASRDRVPYEQY
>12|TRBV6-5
ASNPPITGGKAF
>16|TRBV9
ASSPGTSGGWNTGELF
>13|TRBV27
ASSLRTSRTDTQY
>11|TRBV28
ASRISGSYEQY
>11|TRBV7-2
ASSPRRGPEAF
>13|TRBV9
ASSVGGTSQYEQY
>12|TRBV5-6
ASSYGTGLEKLF
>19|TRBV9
ASSEGVGNDTRGSGANVLT
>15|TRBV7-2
ASSLGLAGGPGGEQF
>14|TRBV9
ASSPERGGEKNIQY